This T cell receptor beta chain originates from a study of OX40 agonist ivuxolimab in advanced cancers. Context from the whole study: The costimulatory receptor OX40 (CD134) was targeted by ivuxolimab, a fully human IgG2 agonistic monoclonal antibody. Partial responses occurred in three dose-escalation patients, of whom one had hepatocellular carcinoma and two had cutaneous melanoma. The purpose of peripheral TCRbeta sequencing was to test whether ivuxolimab changed TCR sequence diversity and led to clonal T-cell expansion. The paper reports the monotherapy dose-escalation portion (N ≈ 52 patients) of the phase I ivuxolimab trial. Intravenous ivuxolimab was administered to patients every 2 weeks at six dose levels: 0.01, 0.1, 0.3, 1.5, 3 and 10 mg/kg. Prior anti-PD-1, anti-PD-L1 or anti-CTLA-4 therapy was permitted, and checkpoint inhibitors had been received by under 50% of dose-escalation patients. Of the approximately 54 patients in dose escalation, around 19 had hepatocellular carcinoma, approximately 15 had melanoma, 9 had renal cell carcinoma and 9 had head and neck cancer. In the dose-escalation cohort, 82.7% of patients were male, and the mean age was around 60 years, with a range of about 23 to 85. The paper as a whole reports these results and caveats: The antigen specificity of the peripheral T cells that underwent clonal expansion was not determined. In the 0.1-3.0 mg/kg groups, partial responders were among the patients with the lowest normalized peripheral clonal expansion, particularly in CD8+ T cells. After ivuxolimab, more expanded clones were found on average in CD8+ T cells than in CD4+ T cells. Low levels of normalized T-cell clonal expansion were also seen in some nonresponding patients. Clonal expansion of both CD4+ and CD8+ blood T cells was observed from baseline to week 6 at doses 0.1 to 3.0 mg/kg.

The trial excluded patients who had a history of autoimmune disease or who were on systemic immunosuppression. In every dose cohort, peripheral blood was drawn for TCR sequencing at baseline, cycle 4 day 1, and cycle 7 day 1. The samples were drawn from a first-in-human, open-label, multicenter phase I dose-escalation trial of ivuxolimab. The trial enrolled adults with locally advanced or metastatic head and neck squamous cell, hepatocellular, melanoma or renal cell carcinoma. Before TCR sequencing, CD4+ and CD8+ T cells were separately sorted from peripheral blood. V loses 6 bases, J loses 8 bases, and the germline ends lie 25 bases apart. Reading from cysteine to phenylalanine, the CDR3 counts 15 amino acids. Only the CDR3 DNA stays, 45 bases, in frame from base 1. CDR1 and CDR2 are read off the germline V gene as SQVTM and ANQGSEA. Genomic DNA was extracted from sorted cells for sequencing of the TCRbeta CDR3 region. The immunoSEQ Assay was used for sequencing of TCRbeta CDR3 regions. TCRdb provides this immuneACCESS table in a form limited to in-frame rearrangements. Some clones are lacking; in checked studies, under half of them reflect an unresolved V gene, and why the rest are absent is not known. Here the sample has approximately 50,000 clones; 85% to 95% occur a single time. Under 20% of the sample comes from the top ten.

On this clone: Which antigen it targets is not known. It has no much larger one-base neighbor in the sample; base qualities were not kept.

The source of this sequence is an adult with an advanced solid tumor such as melanoma, head and neck, liver or kidney cancer. This specimen consisted of CD4+ or CD8+ T cells sorted from blood, obtained in a trial of the OX40 agonist ivuxolimab. The chain joins TRBV29-1 to TRBJ1-1, with no confident D gene call. The CDR3 loop reads CSVRTPTDNTLEAFF. The DNA is TGCAGCGTAAGGACTCCTACTGATAATACCCTCGAAGCTTTCTTT.